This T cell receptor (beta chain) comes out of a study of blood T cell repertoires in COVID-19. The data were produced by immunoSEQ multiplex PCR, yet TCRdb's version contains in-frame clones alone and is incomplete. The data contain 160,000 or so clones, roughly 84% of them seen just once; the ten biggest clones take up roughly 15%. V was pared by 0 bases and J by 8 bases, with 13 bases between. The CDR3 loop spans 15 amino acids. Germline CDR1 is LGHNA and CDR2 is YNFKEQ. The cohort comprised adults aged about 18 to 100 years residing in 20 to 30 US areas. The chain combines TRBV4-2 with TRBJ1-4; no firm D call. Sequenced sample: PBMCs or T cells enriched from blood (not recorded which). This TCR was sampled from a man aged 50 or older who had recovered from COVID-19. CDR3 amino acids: CASSQDGMAGEKLFF. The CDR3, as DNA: TGTGCCAGCAGCCAAGATGGGATGGCGGGCGAAAAACTGTTTTTT.